Following are 10 T cell receptor beta chains from one sample sequenced in a study of blood T cell repertoires in COVID-19. This table comes from immunoSEQ multiplex PCR, and its TCRdb copy is limited to in-frame clones, with some not included. This table has about 140,000 clones, 88% appearing once. Material for sequencing was peripheral blood. The receptors here all came from a human donor with COVID-19, enrolled during active disease. The donor label of this sample is uncertain.

The V and J genes are TRBV5-1 and TRBJ1-1; maybe TRBD1 (5 bases). The CDR3 is 15 amino acids. Trimming pared 1 base from V and 1 base from J, leaving 11 bases between. CDR1 SGHRS and CDR2 YFSETQ come from the germline V gene. CDR3 in amino acids: CASSLSDQGNTEAFF. The CDR3 DNA sequence: TGCGCCAGCAGCTTGTCAGATCAGGGGAACACTGAAGCTTTCTTT.

V and J are TRBV27 and TRBJ2-5, with 8 nucleotides matching TRBD1. The CDR3 length is 14 residues. Trimming at V came to 4 bases and at J to 7 bases, leaving 8 bases not matched to a gene. The germline V gene has CDR1 MNHEY and CDR2 SMNVEV (reference sequence). CDR3 loop: CASSSGTGRGTQYF. CDR3 nucleotide sequence: TGTGCCAGCAGTTCCGGGACAGGCCGAGGGACCCAGTACTTC.

The V call is TRBV24-1, the J call TRBJ1-5; D might be TRBD1 (5 bases). This CDR3 contains 14 residues. Germline assignment: CDR1 KGHDR and CDR2 SFDVKD. Trimming took off 1 base at V and 10 bases at J, with 13 bases between the two ends. CDR3 in amino acids: CATSDFRDSGPQHF. The CDR3 region has the DNA TGTGCCACCAGTGATTTCCGGGACTCCGGTCCCCAGCATTTT.

The gene calls are TRBV6-1 and TRBJ2-7, with 7 positions matching TRBD1. Germline CDR1 is MNHNS and CDR2 is SASEGT. This CDR3 has 14 amino acids. V lost 2 bases, J lost 0 bases, and 1 base stayed unmatched. The CDR3 nucleotides are TGTGCCAGCAGTGAAAGGGGGCCCTCCTACGAGCAGTACTTC. Translated: CASSERGPSYEQYF.

Here the CDR3 DNA reads TGCGCCAGCAGCCAAGGCCAGGGGGTTTACGAGCAGTACTTC. The encoded protein is CASSQGQGVYEQYF. The rearrangement joins TRBV4-1 to TRBJ2-7, with 7 bases identical to TRBD1. Germline V gene sequence: CDR1 MGHRA, CDR2 YSYEKL. The ends lost 1 base at V and 4 bases at J; junction bases unmatched: 4. This CDR3 has 14 residues.

The chain recombines TRBV4-1 with TRBJ1-2; TRBD1 aligns across 9 bases. This CDR3 contains 17 residues. V trimming: 1 base; J trimming: 3 bases; junction bases outside the gene matches: 9. Per germline, CDR1 MGHRA and CDR2 YSYEKL. The CDR3 DNA follows: TGCGCCAGCAGCCAAGGGGGGGGGACAGGGATGGACTATGGCTACACCTTC. This translates into CASSQGGGTGMDYGYTF.

This clone was picked up one time. The rearrangement uses TRBV5-6 and TRBJ1-4, with D perhaps TRBD1 (6 bases). This CDR3 has 15 residues. Germline loops: CDR1 SGHDT, CDR2 YYEEEE. The V and J ends lost 4 bases and 7 bases respectively, with 17 bases between them. As DNA, the CDR3 is TGTGCCAGCAGCACAGGTGGGGGCGGCGGTGAAAAACTGTTTTTT. This codes for CASSTGGGGGEKLFF. Complete variable domain (other parts from reference TRBV5-6 and TRBJ1-4): DAGVTQSPTHLIKTRGQQVTLRCSPKSGHDTVSWYQQALGQGPQFIFQYYEEEERQRGNFPDRFSGHQFPNYSSELNVNALLLGDSALYLCASSTGGGGGEKLFFGSGTQLSVL.

The rearrangement uses TRBV7-8 and TRBJ2-2; tentatively, D is TRBD1 (6 bases). Germline-derived CDR1 and CDR2 are SGHVS and FQNEAQ. The CDR3 has 14 amino acids. V was trimmed by 5 bases and J by 3 bases, leaving 10 bases between them. The CDR3 DNA reads TGTGCCAGCAGCAACAGGGTCTACACCGGGGAGCTGTTTTTT. The encoded protein is CASSNRVYTGELFF.

The chain is built from TRBV5-1 and TRBJ1-4; 9 bases align to TRBD1. With V trimmed by 5 bases and J by 8 bases, 10 bases remained unmatched. This CDR3 has 15 amino acids. From germline, CDR1 is SGHRS and CDR2 YFSETQ. CDR3 in amino acids: CASSFTTGGPEKLFF. The CDR3 region has the DNA TGCGCCAGCAGTTTTACGACAGGGGGTCCCGAAAAACTGTTTTTT.

The chain has TRBV28 and TRBJ1-2; perhaps TRBD1 as D (5 bases). Per the germline V gene, CDR1 is MDHEN and CDR2 is SYDVKM. This CDR3 spans 17 amino acids. V was pared by 5 bases and J by 4 bases, with 23 bases between. The CDR3: CASSTGTMGRVSYGYTF. In DNA form, the CDR3 reads TGTGCCAGCAGTACCGGTACGATGGGCAGGGTTTCCTATGGCTACACCTTC.